The 22 T cell receptor beta chains in this list originate from one sample, sequenced in a study of T cells in Graves' hyperthyroidism and ophthalmopathy. Regions amplified from RNA transcripts were the TCR beta CDR3 regions. TCR CDR3 regions were first amplified by RT-PCR with HTBI primers. TCRdb used MiXCR to reprocess the multiplex PCR reads, holding one entry per CDR3 protein. This table has about 840,000 distinct CDR3 sequences, 38% appearing once. Sample: blood. Receptors were obtained from a man younger than 30 with Graves' hyperthyroidism.

The chain uses TRBV20-1 and TRBJ1-2; possible D gene TRBD1, 5 bases. V was trimmed by 2 bases and J by 7 bases, leaving 11 bases between them. Germline V lookup: CDR1 DFQATT, CDR2 SNEGSKA (reference sequence). The CDR3 totals 12 residues. The chain's CDR3 is CSARPQQVGYTF. CDR3 in DNA: TGCAGTGCTAGACCCCAACAGGTTGGCTACACCTTC.

The V and J genes are TRBV5-1 and TRBJ1-1, with 7 bases that match TRBD1. J lost 3 bases, V lost 4 bases, and 6 bases had no gene match. The CDR3 extends over 14 amino acids. Germline lookup yields CDR1 SGHRS and CDR2 YFSETQ. CDR3 DNA sequence: TGCGCCAGCAGCCTCGGGACAGAGGACACTGAAGCTTTCTTT. Translated: CASSLGTEDTEAFF.

At least ten counts were recorded for this clonotype. The CDR3 DNA reads TGTGCCAGTAGTTTCACAGACGCTGGGGCCAACGTCCTGACTTTC. As protein: CASSFTDAGANVLTF. The chain couples TRBV19 to TRBJ2-6, with D hard to call. The CDR3 is 15 residues long. Looked up from germline, CDR1 is LNHDA and CDR2 is SQIVND (reference sequence). V was shortened by 5 bases and J by 2 bases, with 10 bases between the two germline ends.

CDR3 nucleotide sequence: TGTGCCAGCAGCTTCTGGGGTCTGGGGGCCAACGTCCTGACTTTC. Protein sequence: CASSFWGLGANVLTF. The chain has TRBV9 and TRBJ2-6; D remains ambiguous. There are 15 residues in the CDR3. The germline V and J ends were trimmed by 4 bases and 4 bases, with 12 bases remaining between them. Germline-derived CDR1 and CDR2 are SGDLS and YYNGEE.

V is TRBV7-9 and J is TRBJ2-7, with a possible D match to TRBD1 (6 bases). CDR3 length: 13 amino acids. CDR1 and CDR2 from the germline V gene are SEHNR and FQNEAQ (reference sequence). V was trimmed by 4 bases and J by 3 bases, leaving 10 bases between them. CDR3 in amino acids: CASSSMDSYEQYF. DNA of the CDR3: TGTGCCAGCAGCTCCATGGACAGCTACGAGCAGTACTTC.

This chain uses TRBV7-4 with TRBJ1-5; 7 bases agree with TRBD1. V was pared by 7 bases and J by 2 bases, with 5 bases of the junction left unmatched. Per germline, CDR1 SGHVT and CDR2 SQSDAQ. The CDR3 length is 14 residues. CDR3 nucleotide sequence: TGTGCCAGCAACAGGGGAGTCGGCAATCAGCCCCAGCATTTT. It codes for CASNRGVGNQPQHF.

With regard to this clonotype: The junction departs from germline at one end; a sequencing error may be responsible. The chain has TRBV4-1 and TRBJ2-2; TRBD2 aligns across 10 bases. The CDR3 sequence is 17 residues long. Germline CDR1 MGHRA, CDR2 YSYEKL. The CDR3 nucleotides are TGTGCCAGCAGCCGAGTGGGAGCGGGAGGGCCCTCCGGGGAGCTGTTTTTT. Amino acid sequence: CASSRVGAGGPSGELFF.

This chain uses TRBV10-2 with TRBJ1-1; tentative D call: TRBD1 (6 bases). Looked up from germline, CDR1 is WSHSY and CDR2 is SAAADI. The CDR3 runs 16 residues. The germline V and J ends were trimmed by 4 bases and 0 bases, with 15 bases remaining between them. CDR3 amino acids: CASSGDTGTVNTEAFF. CDR3 coding DNA: TGCGCCAGCAGTGGAGATACAGGGACGGTGAACACTGAAGCTTTCTTT.

Comments on this clonotype: The germline gene is not matched at one end of the junction; a read error may be the cause. This chain links TRBV2 with TRBJ1-4; TRBD1 agrees at 8 bases. CDR1 is SNHLY, CDR2 FYNNEI, per germline. The CDR3 has 14 amino acids. CDR3 sequence: CVSSIDRGAEKLFF. The DNA for the CDR3 is TGTGTCAGCAGCATAGACAGGGGAGCAGAAAAACTGTTTTTT. Full variable domain (remainder filled in from reference TRBV2 and TRBJ1-4): EPEVTQTPSHQVTQMGQEVILRCVPISNHLYFYWYRQILGQKVEFLVSFYNNEISEKSEIFDDQFSVERPDGSNFTLKIRSTKLEDSAMYFCVSSIDRGAEKLFFGSGTQLSVL.

This sequence joins TRBV20-1 and TRBJ2-7; D gene uncertain. Germline CDR1 reads DFQATT; CDR2 reads SNEGSKA (reference sequence). The CDR3 is made up of 14 amino acids. Trimming pared 1 base from V and 0 bases from J, leaving 10 bases between. The CDR3 nucleotides read TGCAGTGCTAGAGGCAAGTATCTCTCCTACGAGCAGTACTTC. Amino acids: CSARGKYLSYEQYF.

The rearrangement links TRBV10-3 to TRBJ2-7; TRBD2 matches 9 bases. The CDR3 consists of 11 residues. The J segment lost 12 bases and the V segment lost 5 bases, leaving 5 bases of the junction unmatched. CDR1 is ENHRY, CDR2 SYGVKD, per germline. As DNA, the CDR3 is TGTGCCATCAGTAGTAGCGGGAGTTGGTACTTC. Amino acids: CAISSSGSWYF.

About this clonotype itself: Germline and junction disagree at one end, which may indicate a read error. The chain links TRBV2 to TRBJ2-6; 8 bases match TRBD1. The CDR3 extends over 16 amino acids. From germline, CDR1 is SNHLY and CDR2 FYNNEI. CDR3 coding DNA: TGTGCCAGCAGTACTCGGGACAGGTCTGGGGCCAACGTCCTGGCTTTC. Its translation: CASSTRDRSGANVLAF.

In regard to this clonotype: Without the conserved terminal phenylalanine or tryptophan, this CDR3 likely stems from a read error. V is TRBV7-2 and J is TRBJ2-5; no clear D. The V gene lost 4 bases and the J gene lost 2 bases, with 11 bases spanning the gap. The CDR3 spans 14 residues. CDR1 SGHTA and CDR2 FQGNSA come from the germline V gene. CDR3 sequence: CASSYSGPQETQYL. Here the CDR3 DNA reads TGTGCCAGCAGCTACTCCGGGCCTCAAGAGACCCAGTACCTC.

This clonotype was seen at least ten times. This chain joins TRBV29-1 and TRBJ2-7; D is uncertain. V lost 0 bases to trimming and J lost 4 bases, with 16 bases between them. Germline-derived CDR1 and CDR2 are SQVTM and ANQGSEA. The CDR3 contains 15 residues. The CDR3 bases are TGCAGCGTTGAAGATCTGCTGTCAACCCATTACGAGCAGTACTTC. It is translated as CSVEDLLSTHYEQYF.

This clonotype came up a few times. The J gene is TRBJ2-3, the V gene TRBV10-3; 8 bases are a match to TRBD2. The CDR3 contains 15 residues. J gave up 1 base and V 7 bases, and 7 bases lay outside the gene matches. The germline CDR1 and CDR2 sequences are ENHRY and SYGVKD. In DNA, the CDR3 is TGTGCCATCATCGCGGCACTAGCGGGCACAGATACGCAGTATTTT. This encodes CAIIAALAGTDTQYF.

This chain links TRBV20-1 with TRBJ2-7; 7 bases match TRBD1. The junction had 14 bases not matched to a gene; V was cut back by 3 bases and J by 3 bases. Germline V gene sequence: CDR1 DFQATT, CDR2 SNEGSKA (reference sequence). This CDR3 contains 16 residues. The CDR3 DNA sequence: TGCAGTGCTAGGGCCCTAACCAGGGGGAGTATCTACGAGCAGTACTTC. Protein: CSARALTRGSIYEQYF.

This clonotype occurred a few times. This chain joins TRBV5-1 and TRBJ1-1; D is ambiguous. CDR3 length: 14 residues. Germline CDR1 and CDR2: SGHRS and YFSETQ. Deletions cut 1 base from V and 2 bases from J, with 9 bases between. CDR3 in DNA: TGCGCCAGCAGCTTGTTTGATCCCAACACTGAAGCTTTCTTT. Translating it yields CASSLFDPNTEAFF. Complete variable domain (other parts from reference TRBV5-1 and TRBJ1-1): KAGVTQTPRYLIKTRGQQVTLSCSPISGHRSVSWYQQTPGQGLQFLFEYFSETQRNKGNFPGRFSGRQFSNSRSEMNVSTLELGDSALYLCASSLFDPNTEAFFGQGTRLTVV.

V gene TRBV7-9 combines with J gene TRBJ2-7; D unresolved. Germline CDR1 is SEHNR and CDR2 is FQNEAQ (reference sequence). There are 16 residues in the CDR3. Trimming removed 5 bases from V and 2 bases from J, with 19 bases in between. CDR3 nucleotides: TGTGCCAGCAGCAGAAAGATCCCAGCCGTTACCTACGAGCAGTACTTC. This translates into CASSRKIPAVTYEQYF.

This clonotype was recorded many times. The rearrangement links TRBV29-1 to TRBJ1-1; the D is unclear. The CDR3 length is 11 residues. Trimming took off 4 bases at V and 4 bases at J, with 7 bases between the two ends. CDR1 SQVTM and CDR2 ANQGSEA come from the germline V gene. This CDR3 reads CSVGLGTEAFF. DNA for the CDR3: TGCAGCGTTGGGTTGGGCACTGAAGCTTTCTTT.

This clonotype has only a few counts. For the CDR3, the DNA is TGTGCCAGCAGCCTCACGACAGTGAACACTGAAGCTTTCTTT. The encoded protein is CASSLTTVNTEAFF. V and J are TRBV7-8 and TRBJ1-1; a possible D gene is TRBD1 (5 bases). This CDR3 comprises 14 residues. Looked up from germline, CDR1 is SGHVS and CDR2 is FQNEAQ. Trimming removed 5 bases at V and 0 bases at J, with 10 bases between.

The chain joins TRBV29-1 to TRBJ2-6; D unresolved. Germline V gene data show CDR1 as SQVTM and CDR2 as ANQGSEA. V was shortened by 4 bases and J by 3 bases, with 10 bases between the two germline ends. CDR3 size: 14 residues. The DNA of the CDR3 is TGCAGCGTTGTTGTGGGTGATGGGGCCAACGTCCTGACTTTC. It is translated as CSVVVGDGANVLTF.

Concerning this clonotype: Since a much larger clone is just one base distant, this may be a read error. The chain recombines TRBV10-3 with TRBJ2-7, with D hard to call. This CDR3 is 15 amino acids long. Looked up from germline, CDR1 is ENHRY and CDR2 is SYGVKD. CDR3 sequence: CAISESVTPRYEQCF. The CDR3 DNA follows: TGTGCCATCAGTGAGTCGGTGACACCTCGATACGAGCAGTGCTTC.